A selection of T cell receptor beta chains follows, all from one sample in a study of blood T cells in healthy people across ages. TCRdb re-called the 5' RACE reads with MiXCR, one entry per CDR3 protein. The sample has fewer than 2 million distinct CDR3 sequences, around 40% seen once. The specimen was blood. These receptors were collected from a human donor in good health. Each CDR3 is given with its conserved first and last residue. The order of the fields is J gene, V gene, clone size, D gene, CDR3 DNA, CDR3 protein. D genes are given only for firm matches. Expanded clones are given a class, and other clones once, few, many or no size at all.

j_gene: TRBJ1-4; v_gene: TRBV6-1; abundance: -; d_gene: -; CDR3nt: TGTGCCAGCAGTGACAGGGCTTCGGCAACTAATGAAAAACTGTTTTTT; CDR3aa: CASSDRASATNEKLFF
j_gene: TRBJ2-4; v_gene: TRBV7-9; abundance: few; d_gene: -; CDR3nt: TGTGCCAGCAGCTTGCTTAACGGAAAAAACATTCAGTACTTC; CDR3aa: CASSLLNGKNIQYF
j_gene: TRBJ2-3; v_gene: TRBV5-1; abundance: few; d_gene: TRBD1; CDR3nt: TGCGCCAGCAGCACCTCCGGGACAGATACAGATACGCAGTATTTT; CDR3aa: CASSTSGTDTDTQYF
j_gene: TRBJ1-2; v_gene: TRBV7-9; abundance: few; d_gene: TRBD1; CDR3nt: TGTGCCAGCAGCCGCCAGGGGGGAATATATGGCTACACCTTC; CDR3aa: CASSRQGGIYGYTF
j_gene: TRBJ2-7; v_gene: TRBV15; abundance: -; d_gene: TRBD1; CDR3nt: TGTGCCACCAGTGTTGGACAGGGACCCTACGAGCAGTACTTC; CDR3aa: CATSVGQGPYEQYF
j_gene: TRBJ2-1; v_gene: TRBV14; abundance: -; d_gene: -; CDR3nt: TGTGCCAGCACCTCAACCAGGGTGAGCTCCTACAATGAGCAGTTCTTC; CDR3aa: CASTSTRVSSYNEQFF
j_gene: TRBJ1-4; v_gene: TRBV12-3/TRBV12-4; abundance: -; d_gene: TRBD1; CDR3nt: TGTGCCAGCAGTTTAGTCCGGACAGGGGGTATTGAAAAACTGTTTTTT; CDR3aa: CASSLVRTGGIEKLFF
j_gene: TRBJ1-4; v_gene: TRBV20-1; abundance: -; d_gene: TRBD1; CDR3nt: TGCAGTGCCCATAAACCCGAGGGGGCGGGAAAACTGTTTTTT; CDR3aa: CSAHKPEGAGKLFF
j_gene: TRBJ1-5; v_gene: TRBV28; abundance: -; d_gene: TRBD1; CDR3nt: TGTGCCAGCAGTCCCGCAGGAGGGGGCGGTAATCAGCCCCAGCATTTT; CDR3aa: CASSPAGGGGNQPQHF
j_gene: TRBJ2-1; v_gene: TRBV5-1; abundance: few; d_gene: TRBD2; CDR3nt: TGCGCCAGCAGCCCGGAAGCGGGGTACTACAATGAGCAGTTCTTC; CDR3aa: CASSPEAGYYNEQFF
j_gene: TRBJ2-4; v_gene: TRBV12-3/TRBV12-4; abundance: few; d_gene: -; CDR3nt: TGTGCCAGCAGTTTCGGGGGGCGAGACATTCAGTACTTC; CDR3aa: CASSFGGRDIQYF
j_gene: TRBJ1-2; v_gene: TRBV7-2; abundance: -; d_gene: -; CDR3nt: TGTGCCAGCAGCAATCGTCTCGGGTCGAATAACTATGGCTACACCTTC; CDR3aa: CASSNRLGSNNYGYTF
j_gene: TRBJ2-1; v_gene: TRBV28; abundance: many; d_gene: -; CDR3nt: TGTGCCAGTACCGGGACCCCTACCTACAATGAGCAGTTCTTC; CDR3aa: CASTGTPTYNEQFF
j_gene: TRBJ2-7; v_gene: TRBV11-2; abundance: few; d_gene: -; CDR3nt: TGTGCCAGCAGCTTAGTTGCGGGAAGGTCTTCCGAGCAGTACTTC; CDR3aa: CASSLVAGRSSEQYF
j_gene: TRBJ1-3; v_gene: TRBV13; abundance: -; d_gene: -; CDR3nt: TGTGCCAGCAGCTTGTCGAACCGTGCGGGAGGAAACACCATATATTTT; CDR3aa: CASSLSNRAGGNTIYF
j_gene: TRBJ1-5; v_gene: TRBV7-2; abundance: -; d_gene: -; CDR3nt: TGTGCCAGCAGCTTAGTCGTAGGGTACGGTCAGCCCCAGCATTTT; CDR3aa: CASSLVVGYGQPQHF
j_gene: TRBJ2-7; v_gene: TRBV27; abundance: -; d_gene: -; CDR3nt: TGTGCCAGCAGTTTTCTAGGGGTCCACGAGCAGTACTTC; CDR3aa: CASSFLGVHEQYF
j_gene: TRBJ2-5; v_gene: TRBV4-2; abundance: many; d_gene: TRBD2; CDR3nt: TGTGCCAGCAGCCAAGACGGGACTAGCGGGGGGGCGGAAGAGACCCAGTACTTC; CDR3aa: CASSQDGTSGGAEETQYF
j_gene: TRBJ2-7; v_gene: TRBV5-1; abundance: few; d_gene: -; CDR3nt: TGCGCCAGCAGCTTGTGGGTGGCAGGACCTAACGAGCAGTACTTC; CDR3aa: CASSLWVAGPNEQYF
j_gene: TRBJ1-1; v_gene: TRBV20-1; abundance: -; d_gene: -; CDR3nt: TGCAGTGCCGAACAGGGACGGGGCACTGAAGCTTTCTTT; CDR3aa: CSAEQGRGTEAFF
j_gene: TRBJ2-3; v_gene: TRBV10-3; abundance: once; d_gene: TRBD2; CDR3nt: TGTGCCATCAGTGAGTCTCCGGAGACTAGCGGAATAGGTACGCAGTATTTT; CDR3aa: CAISESPETSGIGTQYF
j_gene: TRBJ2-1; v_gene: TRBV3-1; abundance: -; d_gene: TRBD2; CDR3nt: TGTGCCAGCAGCCAAGGAGTAGTAGCGGGCTACAATGAGCAGTTCTTC; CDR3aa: CASSQGVVAGYNEQFF
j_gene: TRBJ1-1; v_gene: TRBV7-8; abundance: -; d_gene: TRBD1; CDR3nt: TGTGCCAGCAGCCCTTCGAGGGGGCACACTGAAGCTTTCTTT; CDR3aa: CASSPSRGHTEAFF
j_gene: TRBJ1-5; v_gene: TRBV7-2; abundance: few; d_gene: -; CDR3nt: TGTGCCAGCAGCAACCTCGGGCAATCCAATCAGCCCCAGCATTTT; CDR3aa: CASSNLGQSNQPQHF
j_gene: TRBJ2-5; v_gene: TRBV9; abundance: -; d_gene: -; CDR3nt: TGTGCCAGCAGCGTAGCCGGGGAAGAGACCCAGTACTTC; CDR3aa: CASSVAGEETQYF
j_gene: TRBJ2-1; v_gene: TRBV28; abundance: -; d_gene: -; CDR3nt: TGTGCCAGCAGTTTCCCATTCGTCGGGGCTGGGAATGAGCAGTTCTTC; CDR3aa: CASSFPFVGAGNEQFF
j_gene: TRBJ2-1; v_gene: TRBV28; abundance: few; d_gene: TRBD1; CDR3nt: TGTGCCAGCAGTTTAGGACTGACAGGGAGCTCCTACAATGAGCAGTTCTTC; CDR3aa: CASSLGLTGSSYNEQFF
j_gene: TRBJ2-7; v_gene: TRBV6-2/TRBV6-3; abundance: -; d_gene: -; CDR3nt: TGTGCCAGCAGTTACGCCCCCACATTTTACGAGCAGTACTTC; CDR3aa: CASSYAPTFYEQYF
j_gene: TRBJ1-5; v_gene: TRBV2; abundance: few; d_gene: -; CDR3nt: TGTGCCAGCAGTGCGGGTTGGACGGGGAATCAGCCCCAGCATTTT; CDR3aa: CASSAGWTGNQPQHF
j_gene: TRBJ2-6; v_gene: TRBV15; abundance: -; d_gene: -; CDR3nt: TGTGCCACCAGCAGACTGACCGGGACCGCTTTGGCCAACGTCCTGACTTTC; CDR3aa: CATSRLTGTALANVLTF
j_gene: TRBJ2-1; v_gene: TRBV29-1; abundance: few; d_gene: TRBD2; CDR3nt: TGCAGCGTTCCGCCAGGACTAGCGGGTGGTGAGCAGTTCTTC; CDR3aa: CSVPPGLAGGEQFF
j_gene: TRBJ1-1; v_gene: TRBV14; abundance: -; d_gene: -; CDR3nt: TGTGCCAGCAGCCAAACAGTAGGGGTAACTGAAGCTTTCTTT; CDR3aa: CASSQTVGVTEAFF
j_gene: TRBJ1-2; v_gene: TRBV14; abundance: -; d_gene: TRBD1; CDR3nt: TGTGCCAGCAGCCAACTGGACAGGGAGAATGGCTACACCTTC; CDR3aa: CASSQLDRENGYTF
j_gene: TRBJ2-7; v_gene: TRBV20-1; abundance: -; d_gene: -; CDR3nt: TGCAGTGCTAGGGCCCCTTCTAGTAGCTCCTACGAGCAGTACTTC; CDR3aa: CSARAPSSSSYEQYF
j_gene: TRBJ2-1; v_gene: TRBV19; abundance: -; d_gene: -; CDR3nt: TGTGCCAGCAACCTAGGGGACGAGCAGTTCTTC; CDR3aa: CASNLGDEQFF
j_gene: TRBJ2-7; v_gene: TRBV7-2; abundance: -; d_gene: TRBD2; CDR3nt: TGTGCCAGCAGCCGGACTAGCGGGGTTCGCTCCTACGAGCAGTACTTC; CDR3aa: CASSRTSGVRSYEQYF
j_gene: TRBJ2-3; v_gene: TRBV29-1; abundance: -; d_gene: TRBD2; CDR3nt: TGCAGCGTCCATAGCGGGGTTGGCACAGATACGCAGTATTTT; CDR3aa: CSVHSGVGTDTQYF
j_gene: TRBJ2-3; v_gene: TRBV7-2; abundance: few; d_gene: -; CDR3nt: TGTGCCAGCACCAAAACGGGGGGCAGGGATACGCAGTATTTT; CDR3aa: CASTKTGGRDTQYF
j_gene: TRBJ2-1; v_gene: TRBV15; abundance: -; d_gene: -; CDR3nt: TGTGCCACCAGCAGGGCTTACAGGTCCGGCTACAATGAGCAGTTCTTC; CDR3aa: CATSRAYRSGYNEQFF
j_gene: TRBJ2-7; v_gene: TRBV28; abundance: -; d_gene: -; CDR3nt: TGTGCCAGCCGTAAGACGAGGGCTTCTTACGAGCAGTACTTC; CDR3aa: CASRKTRASYEQYF
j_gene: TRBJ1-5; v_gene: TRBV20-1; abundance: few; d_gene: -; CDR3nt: TGCAGTGCTAAATCGGCAGGGACCAGGTATCAGCCCCAGCATTTT; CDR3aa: CSAKSAGTRYQPQHF
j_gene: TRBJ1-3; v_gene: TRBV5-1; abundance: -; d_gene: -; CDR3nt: TGCGCCAGCAGCTTGGTATCCCCGGGGAGCTCTGGAAACACCATATATTTT; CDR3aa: CASSLVSPGSSGNTIYF
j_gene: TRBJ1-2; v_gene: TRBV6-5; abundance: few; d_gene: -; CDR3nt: TGTGCCAGCAGGCCTACCACAGGATATGGCTACACCTTC; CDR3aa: CASRPTTGYGYTF
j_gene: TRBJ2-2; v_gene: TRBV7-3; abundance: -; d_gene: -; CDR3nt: TGTGCCAGCAGCTTAGACGGGGGGCGCTATAACACCGGGGAGCTGTTTTTT; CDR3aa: CASSLDGGRYNTGELFF
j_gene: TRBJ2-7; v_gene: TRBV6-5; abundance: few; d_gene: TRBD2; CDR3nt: TGTGCCAGCAGTTCGCTAGCGGGGGCCCTTTCCTACGAGCAGTACTTC; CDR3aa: CASSSLAGALSYEQYF
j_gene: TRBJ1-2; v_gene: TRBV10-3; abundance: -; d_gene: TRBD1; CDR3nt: TGTGCCATCGGGAGCCGAGGGACAGAGTATGGCTACACCTTC; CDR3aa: CAIGSRGTEYGYTF
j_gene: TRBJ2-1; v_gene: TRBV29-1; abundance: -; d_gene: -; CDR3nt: TGCAGCGGGGATAGGGCAGGTCGGGAGTTCTTC; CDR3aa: CSGDRAGREFF
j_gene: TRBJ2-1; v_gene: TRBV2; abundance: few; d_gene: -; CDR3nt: TGTGCCAGCTCCCCCCCAGGAGGATGGGACAATGAGCAGTTCTTC; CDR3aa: CASSPPGGWDNEQFF
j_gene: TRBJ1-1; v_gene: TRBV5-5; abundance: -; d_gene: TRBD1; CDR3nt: TGTGCCAGCAGTCCATTTACAGGGGGATCTGATGAAGCTTTCTTT; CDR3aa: CASSPFTGGSDEAFF
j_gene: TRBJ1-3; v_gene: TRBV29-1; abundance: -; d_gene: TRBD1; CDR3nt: TGCAGCGTTGAAGATCCCAGGGGGTCTGGAAACACCATATATTTT; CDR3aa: CSVEDPRGSGNTIYF
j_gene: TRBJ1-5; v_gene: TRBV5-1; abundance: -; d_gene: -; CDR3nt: TGCGCCAGCAGTCATGGGGATATGGGCGATCAGCCCCAGCATTTT; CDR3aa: CASSHGDMGDQPQHF
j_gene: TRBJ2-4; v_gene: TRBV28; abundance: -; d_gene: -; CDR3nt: TGTGCCAGCAGTCCCAGGGGAGCGCGGGGCAAAAACATTCAGTACTTC; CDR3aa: CASSPRGARGKNIQYF
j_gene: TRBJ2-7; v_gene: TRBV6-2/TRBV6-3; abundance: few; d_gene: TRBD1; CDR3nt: TGTGCCAGCAAGGGAATACAGGGGAACTACGAGCAGTACTTC; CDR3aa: CASKGIQGNYEQYF
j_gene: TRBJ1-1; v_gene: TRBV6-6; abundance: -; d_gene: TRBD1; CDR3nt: TGTGCCAGCAGTTACCCCGGACAGGACGAAGCTTTCTTT; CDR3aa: CASSYPGQDEAFF
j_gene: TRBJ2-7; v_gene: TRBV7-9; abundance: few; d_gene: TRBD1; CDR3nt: TGTGCCAGCAGCTCTCTAAGACAGGGGGGAGGCTACGAGCAGTACTTC; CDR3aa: CASSSLRQGGGYEQYF
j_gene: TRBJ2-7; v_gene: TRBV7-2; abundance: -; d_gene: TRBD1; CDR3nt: TGTGCCAGCAGCTTAGAGTTAGGGACAGGGGGCCGTTACGAGCAGTACTTC; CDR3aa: CASSLELGTGGRYEQYF